One sample yielded the 31 T cell receptor beta chains listed below, sequenced in a study of T-cell memory formation after mild COVID-19. TCRdb processed the 5' RACE reads anew with MiXCR; each CDR3 protein has one entry. Of roughly 600,000 distinct CDR3 sequences detected, more than 15% appear once; the ten largest clones hold about 12%. The source material was PBMCs or a T cell subset sorted from them (not recorded which). All receptors come from an adult woman who had mild COVID-19 (a few samples of this study predate the infection). Cell type and time point are not known.

The chain couples TRBV6-5 to TRBJ2-5; no clear D. The CDR3 has 16 residues. Trimming left V 5 bases short and J 0 bases short, with 16 bases between. CDR1 and CDR2 (germline): MNHEY, SVGAGI. Here the CDR3 DNA reads TGTGCCAGCAGTCGTGACCGGCCTGGGTACCAAGAGACCCAGTACTTC. It is translated as CASSRDRPGYQETQYF.

This clonotype turned up a few times. The V and J genes are TRBV9 and TRBJ1-3; 10 bases match TRBD1. The CDR3 contains 15 residues. After removal of 3 bases from V and 3 bases from J, the junction contained 3 bases not matched to a gene. Germline assignment: CDR1 SGDLS and CDR2 YYNGEE. The CDR3 nucleotides are TGTGCCAGCAGCGGACAGGGGGCTTATGGAAACACCATATATTTT. It translates to CASSGQGAYGNTIYF.

This clonotype was seen repeatedly, ten times or more. The chain has TRBV6-6 and TRBJ2-1, with 11 nucleotides matching TRBD2. This CDR3 is built from 14 residues. V was pared by 7 bases and J by 3 bases, with 2 bases of the junction left unmatched. The germline V gene has CDR1 MNHNY and CDR2 SVGAGI (reference sequence). The CDR3 DNA is TGTGCCAGCACTAGCGGGGGGAACTACAATGAGCAGTTCTTC. Its translation: CASTSGGNYNEQFF.

With respect to this clonotype: Lacking the conserved final phenylalanine or tryptophan, this CDR3 likely reflects a read error. Because the CDR3's place on the DNA is in doubt, the DNA is left out and the CDR3 is given as listed by TCRdb. The chain uses TRBV25-1 and TRBJ2-5; TRBD2, the table's D call, lacks a check against the DNA. Per germline, CDR1 MGHDK and CDR2 SYGVNS. The length of the CDR3 is 11 amino acids, counting both ends. Here the CDR3 reads CASSQNGRASL.

For the CDR3, the DNA is TGCGCCAGCAGCCAGGGCCCGGGGACCCCTGGAAACACCATATATTTT. It translates to CASSQGPGTPGNTIYF. The chain carries TRBV4-1 and TRBJ1-3; D possibly corresponds to TRBD1 (5 bases). Germline loops: CDR1 MGHRA, CDR2 YSYEKL. CDR3 length equals 16 residues. Deletions cut 3 bases from V and 2 bases from J, with 14 bases between.

In this sample, this clonotype turned up a few times. The chain joins TRBV28 to TRBJ2-5; TRBD2 might be the D (5 bases). CDR1 and CDR2 from the germline V gene are MDHEN and SYDVKM. The germline V and J ends were trimmed by 1 base and 4 bases, with 10 bases remaining between them. The CDR3 contains 14 residues. The chain's CDR3 is CASSLSSRGETQYF. CDR3 DNA: TGTGCCAGCAGTTTATCTTCCCGGGGAGAGACCCAGTACTTC.

This clonotype was counted a few times. The chain links TRBV20-1 to TRBJ2-2; D could derive from TRBD1 or TRBD2 (5 bases each). Trimming took 3 bases from V and 2 from J, leaving 16 bases between them. The CDR3 covers 16 residues. The germline V gene encodes CDR1 DFQATT and CDR2 SNEGSKA (reference sequence). In nucleotides, the CDR3 is TGCAGTGCTAGGGGGAGACAGAAAATCAACACCGGGGAGCTGTTTTTT. It yields the protein CSARGRQKINTGELFF.

In its sample, this clonotype was seen a few times. The chain has TRBV5-1 and TRBJ2-7; 7 bases agree with TRBD1. CDR3 length: 13 residues. V was pared by 4 bases and J by 3 bases, with 4 bases of the junction left unmatched. Germline CDR1 reads SGHRS; CDR2 reads YFSETQ. CDR3 sequence reads: CASSRDSFYEQYF. The DNA for the CDR3 is TGCGCCAGCAGCCGGGACAGTTTCTACGAGCAGTACTTC.

This clonotype was recorded a few times. One end of the junction fails to match germline, which may point to a read error. The genes are TRBV7-7 and TRBJ2-1; weak D call: TRBD2 (6 bases). CDR1 is SSHAT, CDR2 FNYEAQ, per germline (reference sequence). This CDR3 comprises 16 residues. CDR3 coding DNA: TGTGCTAGCAGCTTAGTTAGCGGCTCCCAGTACAATGAGCAGTTCTTC. This sequence encodes CASSLVSGSQYNEQFF.

The CDR3 nucleotides are TGCAGTGCTAGGGGGGAGGTCAAGTACAATGAGCAGTTCTTC. Protein: CSARGEVKYNEQFF. The chain recombines TRBV20-1 with TRBJ2-1; TRBD2 might be the D (6 bases). V lost 3 bases to trimming and J lost 4 bases, with 13 bases between them. The CDR3 is 14 residues long. The germline V gene encodes CDR1 DFQATT and CDR2 SNEGSKA (reference sequence).

There are a few counts of this clonotype. The chain couples TRBV28 to TRBJ2-6; D tentatively fits TRBD1 or TRBD2 (5 bases each). CDR3 length: 18 amino acids. Trimming shortened V by 3 bases and J by 0 bases, and 15 bases separated the two germline ends. The V gene's germline CDR1 is MDHEN and CDR2 SYDVKM. CDR3: CASSFPGQGRSGANVLTF. The CDR3 DNA sequence: TGTGCCAGCAGTTTCCCTGGGCAGGGACGCTCTGGGGCCAACGTCCTGACTTTC.

The CDR3 DNA reads TGTGCCAGCAGCCAAAAGAGGGGACTAGCGTTGAACAATGAGCAGTTCTTC. Protein: CASSQKRGLALNNEQFF. The J gene is TRBJ2-1, the V gene TRBV14, with TRBD2 matching over 10 bases. CDR1 is SGHDN and CDR2 is FVKESK in the germline V gene. Trimming cost V 2 bases and J 5 bases; bases outside gene matches: 9. The CDR3 is 17 amino acids.

In this sample, this clonotype turned up many times. The J gene is TRBJ2-3, the V gene TRBV7-3, with 13 bases matching TRBD2. The germline CDR1 and CDR2 sequences are SGHTA and FQGTGA. After removal of 5 bases from V and 4 bases from J, the junction contained 6 bases not matched to a gene. CDR3 length: 16 residues. The CDR3 region is CASSRGLAGVSDTQYF. The CDR3 nucleotides read TGTGCCAGCAGCCGAGGACTAGCGGGAGTGTCAGATACGCAGTATTTT.

The chain employs TRBV11-3 and TRBJ2-1; the match to TRBD2 covers 8 bases. This CDR3 is 16 amino acids long. J lost 5 bases, V lost 8 bases, and 14 bases had no gene match. The germline V gene encodes CDR1 SGHNT and CDR2 YENEEA. DNA for the CDR3: TGTGCCAGCCAAGGTAGGGTAGCGGGATTGCACAATGAGCAGTTCTTC. Its protein product is CASQGRVAGLHNEQFF.

The chain uses TRBV14 and TRBJ2-1, with 10 bases aligning to TRBD2. Germline V gene data show CDR1 as SGHDN and CDR2 as FVKESK. CDR3 length equals 17 residues. The V and J ends lost 2 bases and 2 bases, in that order; junction bases with no gene match: 6. The DNA for the CDR3 is TGTGCCAGCAGCCAAAGTAAACTAGCGGGGACCTACAATGAGCAGTTCTTC. Protein sequence: CASSQSKLAGTYNEQFF.

This sequence joins TRBV21-1 and TRBJ2-7; TRBD1 is the table's D call and was not checked against the DNA. TRBV21-1 counts as a pseudogene. CDR3 length: 16 amino acids. CDR3 sequence (DNA): TGTGCCAGCAGCAAATTAGGCCGGGGTAGAACCTACGAGCAGTACTTC. Protein sequence: CASSKLGRGRTYEQYF.

The chain links TRBV15 to TRBJ2-1, with D unclear. The CDR3 covers 15 residues. CDR1 LNHNV and CDR2 YYDKDF come from the germline V gene (reference sequence). Trimming took 5 bases from V and 0 from J, leaving 11 bases between them. CDR3 in amino acids: CATSRALSSYNEQFF. The CDR3 DNA reads TGTGCCACCAGCCGCGCCTTGAGCTCCTACAATGAGCAGTTCTTC. Using reference TRBV15 and TRBJ2-1 for the parts outside the CDR3, the full variable domain is DAMVIQNPRYQVTQFGKPVTLSCSQTLNHNVMYWYQQKSSQAPKLLFHYYDKDFNNEADTPDNFQSRRPNTSFCFLDIRSPGLGDTAMYLCATSRALSSYNEQFFGPGTRLTVL.

The chain recombines TRBV4-1 with TRBJ2-1, with D perhaps given as TRBD1 or TRBD2 (5 bases each). The germline V and J ends were trimmed by 1 base and 9 bases, with 16 bases remaining between them. Germline assignment: CDR1 MGHRA and CDR2 YSYEKL. The CDR3 runs 15 residues. The CDR3 loop reads CASSQGPLGTGEQFF. CDR3 nucleotide sequence: TGCGCCAGCAGCCAAGGGCCCCTAGGGACCGGTGAGCAGTTCTTC.

The chain links TRBV4-2 to TRBJ2-2; 7 nucleotides agree with TRBD1. This CDR3 is 16 amino acids long. The trim removed 0 bases at V and 0 bases at J, leaving 1 base unmatched. In germline, CDR1 is LGHNA, CDR2 YNFKEQ. The CDR3 coding sequence is TGTGCCAGCAGCCAAGAGGGACAGACGAACACCGGGGAGCTGTTTTTT. This sequence encodes CASSQEGQTNTGELFF.

This chain uses TRBV6-1 with TRBJ2-7; the match to TRBD2 covers 13 bases. Germline lookup yields CDR1 MNHNS and CDR2 SASEGT. The CDR3 runs 16 residues. V lost 3 bases and J lost 0; bases outside the gene matches: 2. This CDR3 reads CASSEGTSGVSYEQYF. CDR3 DNA: TGTGCCAGCAGTGAGGGGACTAGCGGGGTCTCCTACGAGCAGTACTTC.

This clonotype turned up a few times. V usage is TRBV5-1 and J usage is TRBJ1-1; 7 bases align to TRBD1. Germline values: CDR1 SGHRS, CDR2 YFSETQ. The CDR3 consists of 15 residues. Germline trimming cut 3 bases from V and 4 bases from J; bases unmatched to any gene: 9. The CDR3 DNA sequence: TGCGCCAGCAGCTGGGACGGACAGGATGGCACTGAAGCTTTCTTT. This sequence encodes CASSWDGQDGTEAFF.

This clonotype has more than one count but fewer than ten. The rearrangement uses TRBV12-3 or TRBV12-4 and TRBJ1-5; no clear D. V lost 2 bases to trimming and J lost 5 bases, with 10 bases between them. This CDR3 comprises 14 residues. The CDR3 DNA sequence: TGTGCCAGCAGTTTATCAAGGGCTGATCAGCCCCAGCATTTT. Amino acids: CASSLSRADQPQHF.

The chain recombines TRBV25-1 with TRBJ1-4, with 9 bases lining up with TRBD1. The trim removed 5 bases at V and 0 bases at J, leaving 4 bases unmatched. Germline V CDR1 and CDR2: MGHDK, SYGVNS. The CDR3 runs to 16 residues. The CDR3 sequence is CASSLGTGTTNEKLFF. The CDR3 DNA reads TGTGCCAGCAGTTTGGGGACAGGGACAACTAATGAAAAACTGTTTTTT.

This chain connects TRBV5-6 to TRBJ1-1; TRBD1 matches 7 bases. V lost 4 bases and J lost 3; bases outside the gene matches: 6. CDR1 is SGHDT, CDR2 YYEEEE, per germline. The CDR3 has 14 residues. CDR3 amino acids: CASSKRGHDTEAFF. DNA for the CDR3: TGTGCCAGCAGCAAGAGGGGGCACGACACTGAAGCTTTCTTT.

The gene calls are TRBV11-3 and TRBJ2-7; TRBD1 might be the D (6 bases). The CDR3 contains 14 residues. Trimming cost V 1 base and J 4 bases, with 11 bases left between them. The germline CDR1 and CDR2 sequences are SGHNT and YENEEA. CDR3 DNA sequence: TGTGCCAGCAGCTTAGTATCAGGGGTTTACGAGCAGTACTTC. This encodes CASSLVSGVYEQYF.

V and J are TRBV13 and TRBJ2-3, with 8 bases identical to TRBD2. V shed 5 bases and J 3 bases; nucleotides not matched to a gene: 10. Looked up from germline, CDR1 is PRHDT and CDR2 is FYEKMQ (reference sequence). This CDR3 spans 16 amino acids. The CDR3 loop is CASSPRSGSKTDTQYF. The CDR3, as DNA: TGTGCCAGCAGCCCCCGCAGCGGGAGTAAGACAGATACGCAGTATTTT.

A single count supports this clonotype. The V call is TRBV6-1, the J call TRBJ2-2; possibly TRBD2 for D (7 bases). Germline V lookup: CDR1 MNHNS, CDR2 SASEGT. The CDR3 is 15 residues long. With 6 bases removed from V and 5 bases from J, the gap between germline ends came to 16 bases. CDR3 sequence reads: CASRAHGGPTGELFF. The CDR3 DNA reads as TGTGCCAGCAGGGCCCACGGGGGGCCGACCGGGGAGCTGTTTTTT.

The chain combines TRBV25-1 with TRBJ1-1; D is ambiguous. V was pared by 5 bases and J by 0 bases, with 13 bases between. The CDR3 covers 15 residues. The germline V gene has CDR1 MGHDK and CDR2 SYGVNS. The CDR3 is CASSSEAGVNTEAFF. The CDR3 nucleotides are TGTGCCAGCAGTTCGGAGGCCGGGGTGAACACTGAAGCTTTCTTT.

This clonotype was seen a few times. This chain uses TRBV7-9 with TRBJ1-1, with 7 bases aligning to TRBD1. After removal of 4 bases from V and 3 bases from J, the junction contained 8 bases not matched to a gene. The germline gives CDR1 SEHNR, CDR2 FQNEAQ (reference sequence). The CDR3 covers 15 residues. CDR3 nucleotides: TGTGCCAGCAGCTCTAGGGGGCTGGGGGACACTGAAGCTTTCTTT. Amino acids: CASSSRGLGDTEAFF.

This clonotype was picked up many times. The chain joins TRBV6-2 or TRBV6-3 to TRBJ2-1; 12 positions agree with TRBD2. This CDR3 contains 17 residues. Germline trimming cut 8 bases from V and 2 bases from J; bases unmatched to any gene: 10. Germline loops: CDR1 MNHEY, CDR2 SVGEGT. In DNA form, the CDR3 reads TGTGCCAGCCTAACCAAACTAGCGGGAGGAACCTACAATGAGCAGTTCTTC. The encoded protein is CASLTKLAGGTYNEQFF.

The sample holds a few counts of this clonotype. The J gene is TRBJ2-1, the V gene TRBV7-9; 8 bases map to TRBD1. This CDR3 is built from 16 residues. The V and J ends lost 8 bases and 9 bases, in that order; junction bases with no gene match: 18. The germline V gene encodes CDR1 SEHNR and CDR2 FQNEAQ (reference sequence). The CDR3 reads CASASTRGPDRTEQFF. The CDR3 DNA sequence: TGTGCCAGCGCCTCTACCAGGGGGCCCGATAGGACTGAGCAGTTCTTC.